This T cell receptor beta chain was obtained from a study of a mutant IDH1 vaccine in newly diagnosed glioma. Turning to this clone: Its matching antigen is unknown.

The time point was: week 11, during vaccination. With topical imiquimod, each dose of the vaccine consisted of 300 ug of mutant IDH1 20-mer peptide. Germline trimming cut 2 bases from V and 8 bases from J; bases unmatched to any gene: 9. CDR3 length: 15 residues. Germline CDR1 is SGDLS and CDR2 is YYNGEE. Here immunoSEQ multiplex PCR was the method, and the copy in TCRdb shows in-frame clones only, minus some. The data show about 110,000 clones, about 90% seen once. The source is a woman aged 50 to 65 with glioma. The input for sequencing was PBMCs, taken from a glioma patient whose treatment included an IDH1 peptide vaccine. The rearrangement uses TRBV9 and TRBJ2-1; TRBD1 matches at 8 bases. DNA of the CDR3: TGTGCCAGCAGCGTCTTGGCAGGGGGCGCTGATGAGCAGTTCTTC. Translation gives CASSVLAGGADEQFF.